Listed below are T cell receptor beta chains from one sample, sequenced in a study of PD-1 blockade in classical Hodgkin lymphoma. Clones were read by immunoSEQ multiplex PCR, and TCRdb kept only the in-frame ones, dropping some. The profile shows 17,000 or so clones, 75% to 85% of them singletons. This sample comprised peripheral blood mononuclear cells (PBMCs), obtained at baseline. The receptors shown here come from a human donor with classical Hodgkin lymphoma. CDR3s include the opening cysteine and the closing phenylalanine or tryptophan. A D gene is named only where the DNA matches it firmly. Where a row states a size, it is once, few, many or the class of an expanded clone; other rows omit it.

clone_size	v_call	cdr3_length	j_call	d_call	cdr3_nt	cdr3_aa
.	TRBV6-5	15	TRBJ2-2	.	TGTGCCAGCAGTTACTCGGTAGTTGGGGCCGGGGAGCTGTTTTTT	CASSYSVVGAGELFF
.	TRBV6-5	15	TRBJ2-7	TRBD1	TGTGCCAGCAGGCCCCGGGACAGGGAGTCCTACGAGCAGTACTTC	CASRPRDRESYEQYF
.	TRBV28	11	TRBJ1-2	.	TGTGCCAGCAGTTTAGGGCGCGGCTACACCTTC	CASSLGRGYTF
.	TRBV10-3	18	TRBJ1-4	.	TGTGCCATCAGTGAACGAAGATGTCTCCCAGTCGACAATGAAAAACTGTTTTTT	CAISERRCLPVDNEKLFF
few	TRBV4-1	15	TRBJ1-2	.	TGCGCCAGCAGCCAAGACTCGAGGGGGGGCTGGGGCTACACCTTC	CASSQDSRGGWGYTF
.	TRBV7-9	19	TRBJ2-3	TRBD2	TGTGCCAGCAGCTCACCGGGGGGACTACGAAAGGGGCGAGATGATACGCAGTATTTT	CASSSPGGLRKGRDDTQYF
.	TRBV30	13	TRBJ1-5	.	TGTGCCTGGAGTTCCGGACGGAATCAGCCCCAGCATTTT	CAWSSGRNQPQHF
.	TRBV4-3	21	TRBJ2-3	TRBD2	TGCGCCAGCAGCCAAGATTTCCGACTAGCGGGAGGGCCTTTACACACAGATACGCAGTATTTT	CASSQDFRLAGGPLHTDTQYF
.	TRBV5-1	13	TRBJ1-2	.	TGCGCCAGCAGCTTGCTGGGGGACTATGGCTACACCTTC	CASSLLGDYGYTF
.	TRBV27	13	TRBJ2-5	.	TGTGCCAGCCGGGACTTATCACAAGAGACCCAGTACTTC	CASRDLSQETQYF
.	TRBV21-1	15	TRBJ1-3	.	TGTGCCAGCAGATCACTAGTACACGCACGAAACACCATATATTTT	CASRSLVHARNTIYF
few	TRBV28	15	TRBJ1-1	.	TGTGCCAGCAGTTTCGGAGGGGATTTGAACACTGAAGCTTTCTTT	CASSFGGDLNTEAFF
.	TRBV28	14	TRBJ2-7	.	TGTGCCAGCAGTTTGAGTGGGGGATCCTACGAGCAGTACTTC	CASSLSGGSYEQYF
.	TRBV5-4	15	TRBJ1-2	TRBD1	TGTGCCAGCAGTCGCGACAGGGGGCTGAACTATGGCTACACCTTC	CASSRDRGLNYGYTF
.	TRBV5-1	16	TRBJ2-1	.	TGCGCCAGCAGCCTCACCTTGGGCGGGACATACAATGAGCAGTTCTTC	CASSLTLGGTYNEQFF
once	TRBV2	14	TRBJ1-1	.	TGTGCCAGCAGCGTCCTCGGGGGGTCTGGTGAAGCTTTCTTT	CASSVLGGSGEAFF
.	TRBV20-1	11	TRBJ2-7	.	TGCAGTGCTAGGAGGGAATACGAGCAGTACTTC	CSARREYEQYF
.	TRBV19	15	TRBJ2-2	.	TGTGCCAGTACCCACGACGGGTTGAACACCGGGGAGCTGTTTTTT	CASTHDGLNTGELFF
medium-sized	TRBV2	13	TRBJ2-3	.	TGTGCCAGCACCCCACCAAATACAGATACGCAGTATTTT	CASTPPNTDTQYF
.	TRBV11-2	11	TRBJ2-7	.	TGTGCCAGCAGCTTAGGGGGCAGGCAGTACTTC	CASSLGGRQYF
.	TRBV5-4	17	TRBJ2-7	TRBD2	TGTGCCAGCAGCTTGGCCGACGGGGGACTATACTCCTACGAGCAGTACTTC	CASSLADGGLYSYEQYF
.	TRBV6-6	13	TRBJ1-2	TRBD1	TGTGCCAGCAGCTGGGACAGGGTACGTGGCTACACCTTC	CASSWDRVRGYTF
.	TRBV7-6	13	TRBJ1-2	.	TGTGCCAGCAGTCGAGGTCAAGACTATGGCTACACCTTC	CASSRGQDYGYTF